This T cell receptor beta chain was identified during a study of OX40 agonist ivuxolimab in advanced cancers. Sequencing was performed with immunoSEQ multiplex PCR; in TCRdb, only in-frame clones are kept and a portion is missing. Here the sample spans under 50,000 clones, more than 60% being singletons. Study-level results: The mean number of expanded clones was higher in CD8+ T cells than in CD4+. Dosing at 0.1 to 3.0 mg/kg was accompanied by clonal expansion of CD4+ and CD8+ blood T cells by week 6.

Concerning this clone itself: The antigen is unknown.

The CDR3 runs 16 residues. Germline lookup yields CDR1 SGHRS and CDR2 YFSETQ. V gave up 0 bases and J gave up 0 bases; unmatched junction bases: 4. The rearrangement joins TRBV5-1 to TRBJ2-3; the match to TRBD2 covers 7 bases. The sequences come from CD4+ or CD8+ T cells sorted from blood, collected in a trial of the OX40 agonist ivuxolimab. The source of this sequence is an adult with an advanced solid tumor such as melanoma, head and neck, liver or kidney cancer. For the CDR3, the DNA is TGCGCCAGCAGCTTGGCAGCGGGATCTAGCACAGATACGCAGTATTTT. It specifies CASSLAAGSSTDTQYF.